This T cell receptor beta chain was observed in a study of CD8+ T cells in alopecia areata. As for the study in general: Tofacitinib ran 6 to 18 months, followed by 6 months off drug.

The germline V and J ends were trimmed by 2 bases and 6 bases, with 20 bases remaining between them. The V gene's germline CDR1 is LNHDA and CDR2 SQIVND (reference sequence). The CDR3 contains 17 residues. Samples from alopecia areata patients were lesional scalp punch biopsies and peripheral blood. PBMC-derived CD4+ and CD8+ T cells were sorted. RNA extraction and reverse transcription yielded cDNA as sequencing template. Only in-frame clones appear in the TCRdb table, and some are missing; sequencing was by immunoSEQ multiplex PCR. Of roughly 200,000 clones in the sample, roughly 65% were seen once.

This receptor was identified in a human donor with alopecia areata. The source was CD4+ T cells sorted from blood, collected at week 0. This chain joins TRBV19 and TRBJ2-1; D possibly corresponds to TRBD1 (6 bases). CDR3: CASSIYGAQGGFNEQFF. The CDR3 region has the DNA TGTGCCAGTAGTATATATGGGGCACAGGGCGGATTCAATGAGCAGTTCTTC.